A selection of T cell receptor beta chains follows, all from one sample in a study of cytomegalovirus exposure and HLA in healthy donors. Using immunoSEQ multiplex PCR, the repertoire was profiled, and TCRdb retains in-frame clones only, with some absent. The sample contains about 190,000 clones, 65% to 85% of which appear only once. Sequenced sample: PBMCs. Receptor source: a male donor in good health and CMV-seronegative. The CDR3 runs from the conserved cysteine through the conserved F or W. D genes are given only for firm matches.

J | V | D | CDR3
TRBJ2-2 | TRBV7-3 | - | CASSLFLVPGELFF
TRBJ2-5 | TRBV5-4 | - | CASSSSEETQYF
TRBJ1-2 | TRBV6-5 | - | CASNRDIANYGYTF
TRBJ2-2 | TRBV5-5 | - | CASSFPAGELFF
TRBJ2-5 | TRBV5-4 | - | CASSLEVAGETQYF
TRBJ1-1 | TRBV28 | - | CASRSSANTEAFF
TRBJ1-3 | TRBV6-1 | TRBD1 | CASSETGTSGNTIYF
TRBJ1-1 | TRBV9 | - | CASSALRGDTEAFF
TRBJ2-7 | TRBV30 | - | CAWSVGSTSRRQYF
TRBJ1-6 | TRBV28 | - | CASSPGWGDSPLHF
TRBJ1-5 | TRBV9 | TRBD1 | CASSVVDRGQTPNQPQHF
TRBJ2-5 | TRBV4-2 | TRBD2 | CASSQELRGAEETQYF
TRBJ2-3 | TRBV30 | TRBD1 | CAWSEQGQGADTQYF
TRBJ2-7 | TRBV18 | - | CASSGSASYEQYF
TRBJ2-3 | TRBV27 | - | CASSLYRTTQSGTQYF
TRBJ2-1 | TRBV19 | TRBD2 | CASTGLAGNNEQFF
TRBJ1-2 | TRBV19 | TRBD1 | CATFRPGTGYGYTF
TRBJ2-1 | TRBV15 | TRBD2 | CATSRDPGTSSYNEQFF
TRBJ2-6 | TRBV5-6 | - | CASSWGLGANVLPF
TRBJ2-2 | TRBV30 | - | CAWSGGIGTGELFF
TRBJ2-3 | TRBV7-2 | TRBD1 | CASRLSGQGSDTQYF
TRBJ1-2 | TRBV4-2 | - | CASSQDRGGPYGYTF
TRBJ2-7 | TRBV27 | TRBD2 | CASSLDPSGRTYEQYF
TRBJ1-2 | TRBV10-3 | TRBD1 | CAIRHDRGDYGYPF
TRBJ2-1 | TRBV7-7 | - | CASSPSNSNEQFF
TRBJ2-1 | TRBV6-6 | - | CASSYPQYNEQFF
TRBJ1-1 | TRBV19 | - | CASSNRQVLTTEAFF
TRBJ1-2 | TRBV27 | - | CASSVQGPPYGYTF
TRBJ2-1 | TRBV6-5 | TRBD1 | CASSDDRGHVQFF
TRBJ2-2 | TRBV27 | - | CASSHPRGQNTGELFF
TRBJ1-6 | TRBV7-8 | - | CASSLRGPDNSPLHF
TRBJ2-5 | TRBV19 | - | CASRLAGETQYF
TRBJ2-7 | TRBV4-3 | - | CASSPQRADYEQYF
TRBJ2-3 | TRBV7-9 | TRBD1 | CASSSAPGTGQRDTQYF
TRBJ2-7 | TRBV6-1 | - | CASSESPWESYEQYF
TRBJ1-6 | TRBV7-2 | - | CASSSRQPYNSPLHF
TRBJ2-5 | TRBV19 | TRBD2 | CASSSWTSGSGTQETQYF